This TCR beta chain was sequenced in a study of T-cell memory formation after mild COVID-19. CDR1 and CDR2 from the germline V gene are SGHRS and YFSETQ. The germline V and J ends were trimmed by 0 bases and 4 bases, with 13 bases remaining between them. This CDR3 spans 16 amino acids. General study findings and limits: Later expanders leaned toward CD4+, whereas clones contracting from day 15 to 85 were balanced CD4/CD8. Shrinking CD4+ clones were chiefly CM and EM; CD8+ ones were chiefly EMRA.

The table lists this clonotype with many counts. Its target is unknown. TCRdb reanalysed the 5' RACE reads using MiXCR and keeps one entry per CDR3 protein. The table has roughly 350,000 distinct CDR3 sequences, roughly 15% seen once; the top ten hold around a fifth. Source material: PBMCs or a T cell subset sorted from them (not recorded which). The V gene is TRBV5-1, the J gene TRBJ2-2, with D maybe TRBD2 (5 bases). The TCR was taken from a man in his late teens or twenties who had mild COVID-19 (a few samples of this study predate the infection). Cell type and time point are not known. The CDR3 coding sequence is TGCGCCAGCAGCTTGGATGCGTGGAGGACCACCGGGGAGCTGTTTTTT. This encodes CASSLDAWRTTGELFF.